Following are 26 T cell receptor beta chains from one sample sequenced in a study of blood T cell repertoires in COVID-19. Only in-frame clones appear in the TCRdb table, and some are missing; sequencing was by immunoSEQ multiplex PCR. The sample includes 85,000 to 100,000 clones, roughly four fifths of them seen just once. The sequenced sample consisted of peripheral blood. All receptors derive from a human donor in a cohort sampled during active COVID-19.

This clone has a single count. Here the CDR3 reads CASSQQWTDNTEAFF. The CDR3, as DNA: TGTGCCAGCAGCCAACAATGGACAGATAACACTGAAGCTTTCTTT. The chain carries TRBV3-1 (or the pseudogene TRBV3-2) and TRBJ1-1; D possibly corresponds to TRBD1 (6 bases). Germline CDR1 and CDR2: LGHDT and YNNKEL (reference sequence). This CDR3 comprises 15 residues. Trimming shortened V by 2 bases and J by 2 bases, and 12 bases separated the two germline ends.

This chain connects TRBV21-1 to TRBJ2-7; whether TRBD1, the table's D call, matches the DNA was not checked. TRBV21-1 is annotated as a pseudogene. The CDR3 covers 15 residues. CDR3 nucleotide sequence: TGTGCCAGCAGCAAAAAGGGACAGGGGAACTACGAGCAGTACTTC. Residues: CASSKKGQGNYEQYF.

The chain joins TRBV29-1 to TRBJ2-2, with D possibly TRBD2 on 5 matching bases. The germline V and J ends were trimmed by 7 bases and 6 bases, with 21 bases remaining between them. The CDR3 totals 15 residues. Per germline, CDR1 SQVTM and CDR2 ANQGSEA. The CDR3 nucleotides read TGCAGCGCCATTGTTCTTGCGGTGGAGGCCGGGGAGCTGTTTTTT. Translated, it gives CSAIVLAVEAGELFF.

This clone has a single count. The chain recombines TRBV9 with TRBJ2-7; the D is unclear. Germline V gene data show CDR1 as SGDLS and CDR2 as YYNGEE. The CDR3 has 16 residues. V lost 0 bases and J 5 bases, leaving 18 bases between the germline ends. CDR3 DNA: TGTGCCAGCAGCGTAGATCCGGTAGCATCCCCCCACGAGCAGTACTTC. Amino acids: CASSVDPVASPHEQYF.

This chain uses TRBV2 with TRBJ1-2; 7 nucleotides line up with TRBD1. Germline CDR1 SNHLY, CDR2 FYNNEI. CDR3 length equals 15 residues. Trimming removed 6 bases from V and 0 bases from J; junction bases left unmatched: 7. The CDR3 loop reads CASRAGGIANYGYTF. The CDR3 DNA sequence: TGTGCCAGCAGGGCAGGGGGTATTGCTAACTATGGCTACACCTTC. Together with reference TRBV2 and TRBJ1-2, the CDR3 gives the full variable domain: EPEVTQTPSHQVTQMGQEVILRCVPISNHLYFYWYRQILGQKVEFLVSFYNNEISEKSEIFDDQFSVERPDGSNFTLKIRSTKLEDSAMYFCASRAGGIANYGYTFGSGTRLTVV.

The J gene is TRBJ2-1, the V gene TRBV6-4, with a tentative D call TRBD1 (5 bases). The length of the CDR3 is 13 residues. Trimming removed 5 bases at V and 7 bases at J, with 12 bases between. Germline V lookup: CDR1 MRHNA, CDR2 SNTAGT. The CDR3 DNA follows: TGTGCCAGCAGTCAAGGGGATCGGAATGAGCAGTTCTTC. It codes for CASSQGDRNEQFF.

J is TRBJ1-6 and V is TRBV19, with 8 bases matching TRBD1. The CDR3 covers 15 residues. V shed 5 bases and J 10 bases; nucleotides not matched to a gene: 10. Per the germline V gene, CDR1 is LNHDA and CDR2 is SQIVND (reference sequence). The chain's CDR3 is CASSPRTGKGSPLHF. The CDR3 coding sequence is TGTGCCAGTAGTCCTAGGACAGGGAAGGGGTCACCCCTCCACTTT.

The rearrangement links TRBV11-2 to TRBJ2-5; 13 bases fit TRBD2. The CDR3 covers 17 residues. The germline CDR1 and CDR2 sequences are SGHAT and FQNNGV. With 1 base clipped from V and 0 bases from J, the junction kept 2 bases outside the gene matches. CDR3 protein: CASSLGGLAGYQETQYF. The CDR3 nucleotides are TGTGCCAGCAGCTTAGGGGGACTAGCGGGGTACCAAGAGACCCAGTACTTC.

The rearrangement uses TRBV28 and TRBJ2-1, with TRBD2 identical over 7 bases. The germline gives CDR1 MDHEN, CDR2 SYDVKM. Trimming at V came to 7 bases and at J to 0 bases, leaving 6 bases not matched to a gene. CDR3 length: 15 residues. The CDR3 protein is CASKELADSYNEQFF. The CDR3 nucleotides read TGTGCCAGCAAGGAGCTAGCGGACTCCTACAATGAGCAGTTCTTC.

The chain couples TRBV2 to TRBJ2-2, with TRBD1 as a possible D gene (6 bases). This CDR3 has 15 amino acids. Between the trimmed V and J ends, which lost 6 bases and 0 bases, there was a span of 11 bases. Germline-derived CDR1 and CDR2 are SNHLY and FYNNEI. The CDR3 spells CASRADRTNTGELFF. CDR3 nucleotide sequence: TGTGCCAGCAGGGCCGACAGGACGAACACCGGGGAGCTGTTTTTT.

The chain has TRBV5-4 and TRBJ1-2, with 11 nucleotides matching TRBD1. This CDR3 region has 14 residues. With 1 base clipped from V and 6 bases from J, the junction kept 2 bases outside the gene matches. The germline V gene has CDR1 SGHNT and CDR2 YYREEE (reference sequence). CDR3 region: CASSLWTGGHGYTF. The CDR3 nucleotides read TGTGCCAGCAGCTTGTGGACAGGGGGCCATGGCTACACCTTC.

The chain employs TRBV27 and TRBJ1-4, with a possible D match to TRBD1 (5 bases). Germline CDR1 reads MNHEY; CDR2 reads SMNVEV (reference sequence). This CDR3 has 14 amino acids. The V gene lost 3 bases and the J gene lost 8 bases, with 13 bases spanning the gap. DNA of the CDR3: TGTGCCAGCAGTTTCTCAGGGTCAAAGGAAAAACTGTTTTTT. Encoded protein: CASSFSGSKEKLFF.

This chain connects TRBV3-1 (or the pseudogene TRBV3-2) to TRBJ1-1, with 9 bases fitting TRBD1. Germline CDR1 and CDR2: LGHDT and YNNKEL (reference sequence). Unmatched junction bases numbered 9, after V lost 2 bases and J lost 5 bases. The CDR3 has 16 amino acids. CDR3 coding DNA: TGTGCCAGCAGCCAAAGCCCACAGGGGGCGCGAACTGAAGCTTTCTTT. This translates into CASSQSPQGARTEAFF.

This clone was seen only a few times. This chain connects TRBV15 to TRBJ1-2, with TRBD1 as a possible D gene (5 bases). Germline V gene data show CDR1 as LNHNV and CDR2 as YYDKDF (reference sequence). Trimming cost V 7 bases and J 0 bases, with 18 bases left between them. The CDR3 length is 16 residues. The CDR3 is CATTNDRLASNYGYTF. CDR3 bases: TGTGCCACCACAAACGACAGACTAGCGTCTAACTATGGCTACACCTTC.

V usage is TRBV24-1 and J usage is TRBJ1-5, with unresolved D. The CDR3 length is 17 residues. Germline V lookup: CDR1 KGHDR, CDR2 SFDVKD. V lost 4 bases to trimming and J lost 1 base, with 16 bases between them. The CDR3 nucleotides are TGTGCCACCAGTGACCCCGCTTTTGGAGGAAGCAATCAGCCCCAGCATTTT. This encodes CATSDPAFGGSNQPQHF.

The gene calls are TRBV11-2 and TRBJ1-1; D unresolved. Trimming removed 3 bases at V and 0 bases at J, with 2 bases between. CDR3 length: 12 residues. Germline CDR1 is SGHAT and CDR2 is FQNNGV. The CDR3 nucleotides are TGTGCCAGCAGCTTCTTGAACACTGAAGCTTTCTTT. Amino acids: CASSFLNTEAFF.

The rearrangement uses TRBV11-2 and TRBJ1-2; D remains ambiguous. CDR3 length: 13 amino acids. With 5 bases removed from V and 2 bases from J, the gap between germline ends came to 9 bases. The germline V gene has CDR1 SGHAT and CDR2 FQNNGV. CDR3 sequence: CASSPYANYGYTF. The CDR3 region has the DNA TGTGCCAGCAGCCCCTACGCAAACTATGGCTACACCTTC.

V usage is TRBV19 and J usage is TRBJ2-7, with TRBD2 matching over 10 bases. The V segment lost 5 bases and the J segment 4 bases; nucleotides outside the gene matches: 11. CDR1 and CDR2 (germline): LNHDA, SQIVND (reference sequence). The CDR3 totals 16 residues. This CDR3 is CASSPASGRVSYEQYF. Written as DNA, the CDR3 is TGTGCCAGTAGTCCAGCTAGCGGGAGAGTTAGTTACGAGCAGTACTTC.

This chain joins TRBV19 and TRBJ1-2; maybe TRBD1 (5 bases). This CDR3 comprises 15 residues. Germline CDR1 and CDR2: LNHDA and SQIVND (reference sequence). The V end was cut by 2 bases, the J end by 0 bases, with 10 bases between. This CDR3 reads CASSIPRAANYGYTF. The DNA of the CDR3 is TGTGCCAGTAGTATACCCAGGGCAGCTAACTATGGCTACACCTTC.

The J gene is TRBJ2-3, the V gene TRBV4-2; 12 bases are shared with TRBD2. The V and J ends lost 4 bases and 3 bases, in that order; junction bases with no gene match: 2. CDR3 length equals 15 residues. The germline CDR1 and CDR2 sequences are LGHNA and YNFKEQ. The CDR3 nucleotides read TGTGCCAGCAGCCTCGGACTAGCGGGAACAGATACGCAGTATTTT. It yields the protein CASSLGLAGTDTQYF.

The rearrangement joins TRBV30 to TRBJ1-1, with 11 bases fitting TRBD1. V shed 0 bases and J 7 bases; nucleotides not matched to a gene: 7. The germline V gene has CDR1 GTSNPN and CDR2 SVGIG (reference sequence). This CDR3 contains 15 residues. CDR3 in amino acids: CAWSVKRTGGNEAFF. CDR3 in DNA: TGTGCCTGGAGTGTAAAGCGGACAGGGGGCAATGAAGCTTTCTTT.

This chain joins TRBV28 and TRBJ1-2, with D possibly matching TRBD1 (6 bases). Germline V gene sequence: CDR1 MDHEN, CDR2 SYDVKM. The CDR3 extends over 15 amino acids. V lost 4 bases and J lost 0, with 12 bases in between. The CDR3, as DNA: TGTGCCAGCAGTTCAACCAGGGGAGCTAACTATGGCTACACCTTC. Amino acid sequence: CASSSTRGANYGYTF.

The J gene is TRBJ2-3, the V gene TRBV7-6; 7 bases line up with TRBD2. This CDR3 is 14 amino acids long. Germline V lookup: CDR1 SGHVS, CDR2 FNYEAQ. The V gene end was trimmed by 4 bases and the J gene end by 1 base; junction bases not matched to a gene: 2. CDR3 sequence (DNA): TGTGCCAGCAGCTCGGGACTACGCACAGATACGCAGTATTTT. Its protein product is CASSSGLRTDTQYF. Looking up the rest from reference TRBV7-6 and TRBJ2-3 gives the full variable domain: GAGVSQSPRYKVTKRGQDVALRCDPISGHVSLYWYRQALGQGPEFLTYFNYEAQQDKSGLPNDRFSAERPEGSISTLTIQRTEQRDSAMYRCASSSGLRTDTQYFGPGTRLTVL.

The rearrangement links TRBV11-2 to TRBJ2-5, with 13 positions matching TRBD2. Germline V lookup: CDR1 SGHAT, CDR2 FQNNGV. V lost 7 bases, J lost 5 bases, and 10 bases stayed unmatched. CDR3 length: 16 residues. The CDR3 DNA reads TGTGCCAGCACCTTCGGACTAGCGGGAGTAGGGGAGACCCAGTACTTC. This gives the protein CASTFGLAGVGETQYF.

The V call is TRBV10-1, the J call TRBJ2-2; TRBD2 aligns across 9 bases. The CDR3 is 16 amino acids. Germline CDR1 is WNHNN and CDR2 is SYGVQD (reference sequence). V shed 5 bases and J 1 base; nucleotides not matched to a gene: 5. This chain's CDR3 is CASSLIAGVNTGELFF. The CDR3 bases are TGCGCCAGCAGTTTAATAGCGGGGGTGAACACCGGGGAGCTGTTTTTT.

The CDR3 loop reads CARITPQDRGQSNYGYTF. DNA for the CDR3: TGTGCCAGAATCACCCCCCAGGACAGGGGGCAGAGTAACTATGGCTACACCTTC. The chain recombines TRBV5-3 with TRBJ1-2; 11 bases are shared with TRBD1. TRBV5-3 is placed among ORFs of uncertain function. This CDR3 spans 18 amino acids. V gave up 6 bases and J gave up 1 base; unmatched junction bases: 14.